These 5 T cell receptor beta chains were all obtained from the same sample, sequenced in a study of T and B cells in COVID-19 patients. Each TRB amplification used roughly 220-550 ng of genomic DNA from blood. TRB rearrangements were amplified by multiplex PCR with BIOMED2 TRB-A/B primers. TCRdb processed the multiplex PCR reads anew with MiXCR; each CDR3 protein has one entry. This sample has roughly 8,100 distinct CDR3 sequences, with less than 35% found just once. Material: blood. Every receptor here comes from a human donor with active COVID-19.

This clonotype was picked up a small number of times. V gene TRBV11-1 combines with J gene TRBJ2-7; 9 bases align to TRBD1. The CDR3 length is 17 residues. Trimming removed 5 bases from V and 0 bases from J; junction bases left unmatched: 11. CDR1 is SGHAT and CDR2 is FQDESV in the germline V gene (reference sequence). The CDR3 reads CASSPAWTGAPSYEQYF. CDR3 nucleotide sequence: TGTGCCAGCAGCCCAGCTTGGACAGGGGCCCCCTCCTACGAGCAGTACTTC. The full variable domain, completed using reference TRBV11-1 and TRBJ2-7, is EAEVAQSPRYKITEKSQAVAFWCDPISGHATLYWYRQILGQGPELLVQFQDESVVDDSQLPKDRFSAERLKGVDSTLKIQPAELGDSAMYLCASSPAWTGAPSYEQYFGPGTRLTVT.

For the CDR3, the DNA is TGCAGCGTCGGCAGGGGAGGGAGGCTGTTTTTT. As protein: CSVGRGGRLFF. V and J are TRBV29-1 and TRBJ1-4, with D perhaps matching TRBD1 (6 bases). Trimming removed 6 bases at V and 14 bases at J, with 16 bases between. The CDR3 runs 11 residues. The germline V gene encodes CDR1 SQVTM and CDR2 ANQGSEA.

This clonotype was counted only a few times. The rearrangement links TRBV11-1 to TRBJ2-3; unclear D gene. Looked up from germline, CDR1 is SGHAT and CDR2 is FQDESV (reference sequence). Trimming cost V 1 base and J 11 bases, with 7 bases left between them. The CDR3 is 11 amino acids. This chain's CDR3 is CASSLGGLQYF. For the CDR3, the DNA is TGTGCCAGCAGCTTAGGAGGCCTGCAGTATTTT.

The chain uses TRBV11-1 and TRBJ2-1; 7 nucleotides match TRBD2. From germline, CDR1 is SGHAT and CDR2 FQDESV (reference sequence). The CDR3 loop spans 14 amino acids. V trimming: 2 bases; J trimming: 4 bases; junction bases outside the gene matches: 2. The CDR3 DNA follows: TGTGCCAGCAGCTTAACGGGGGGTTACAATGAGCAGTTCTTC. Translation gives CASSLTGGYNEQFF.

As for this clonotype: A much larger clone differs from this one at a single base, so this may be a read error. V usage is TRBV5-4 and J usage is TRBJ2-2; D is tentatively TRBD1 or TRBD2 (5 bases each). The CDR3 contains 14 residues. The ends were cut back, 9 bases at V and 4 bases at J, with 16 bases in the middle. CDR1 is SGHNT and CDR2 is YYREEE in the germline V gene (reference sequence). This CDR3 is CANTAGTGTGELFF. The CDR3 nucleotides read TGTGCCAACACCGCAGGGACGGGCACCGGGGAGCTGTTTTTT.